One sample yielded the 28 T cell receptor beta chains listed below, sequenced in a study of T cells in localized non-small cell lung cancer. Profiled with immunoSEQ multiplex PCR; TCRdb holds only in-frame clones, not every one. The sample shows over 30,000 clones, 80% to 90% of them seen only once. The sample consisted of peripheral blood, taken before any cancer treatment. These receptors were collected from a woman aged 40 to 75 with stage I lung adenocarcinoma.

The chain recombines TRBV5-1 with TRBJ2-7; tentative D call: TRBD1 (5 bases). This CDR3 is 15 amino acids long. From germline, CDR1 is SGHRS and CDR2 YFSETQ. V was clipped by 0 bases and J by 2 bases, with 12 bases between them. CDR3 nucleotides: TGCGCCAGCAGCTTGGAGCCAGGGAAGGCCTACGAGCAGTACTTC. This gives the protein CASSLEPGKAYEQYF.

The chain uses TRBV7-8 and TRBJ1-3, with TRBD1 matching over 7 bases. Germline CDR1 reads SGHVS; CDR2 reads FQNEAQ. Germline trimming cut 5 bases from V and 3 bases from J; bases unmatched to any gene: 19. This CDR3 is built from 19 residues. The CDR3 DNA sequence: TGTGCCAGCAGCCCCCAAATTGACAGGGCAGATCTCGTTGGAAACACCATATATTTT. It translates to CASSPQIDRADLVGNTIYF.

The V and J genes are TRBV28 and TRBJ2-7; maybe TRBD1 (5 bases). Germline V gene data show CDR1 as MDHEN and CDR2 as SYDVKM. V was clipped by 6 bases and J by 4 bases, with 16 bases between them. CDR3 length equals 14 residues. CDR3 amino acids: CASSPPPNRYEQYF. The CDR3 nucleotides are TGTGCCAGCAGCCCCCCTCCTAACAGGTACGAGCAGTACTTC.

The chain carries TRBV9 and TRBJ2-5, with TRBD1 identical over 7 bases. Per the germline V gene, CDR1 is SGDLS and CDR2 is YYNGEE. V was clipped by 0 bases and J by 5 bases; unmatched bases: 4. This CDR3 contains 14 residues. In DNA, the CDR3 is TGTGCCAGCAGCGTAGGAGGGGGCGGGGAGACCCAGTACTTC. Protein: CASSVGGGGETQYF.

This rearrangement joins TRBV6-5 to TRBJ2-1; possibly TRBD2 for D (6 bases). This CDR3 spans 15 amino acids. Germline-derived CDR1 and CDR2 are MNHEY and SVGAGI. The ends were cut back, 2 bases at V and 4 bases at J, with 12 bases in the middle. The CDR3 DNA reads as TGTGCCAGCAGTTACGGGGGGAGTGCTTACAATGAGCAGTTCTTC. It codes for CASSYGGSAYNEQFF.

The chain combines TRBV10-3 with TRBJ2-3; D may be TRBD1 (5 bases). This CDR3 contains 13 residues. Germline CDR1 ENHRY, CDR2 SYGVKD. V shed 5 bases and J shed 3 bases, with 9 bases lying between them. CDR3 residues: CAISNRTTDTQYF. The DNA of the CDR3 is TGTGCCATCAGTAACAGGACAACAGATACGCAGTATTTT.

V is TRBV10-3 and J is TRBJ2-3; 10 nucleotides match TRBD2. The CDR3 runs 16 residues. Trimming removed 3 bases from V and 4 bases from J; junction bases left unmatched: 7. Germline V gene data show CDR1 as ENHRY and CDR2 as SYGVKD. This CDR3 reads CAISDPLAGVSDTQYF. CDR3 bases: TGTGCCATCAGTGACCCGCTAGCGGGAGTGTCAGATACGCAGTATTTT.

In nucleotides, the CDR3 is TGTGCCAGCAGTGAAGCCGGGCAGGGACACACTGAAGCTTTCTTT. As protein: CASSEAGQGHTEAFF. This chain joins TRBV2 and TRBJ1-1; D is possibly TRBD1 (5 bases). CDR1 SNHLY and CDR2 FYNNEI come from the germline V gene. The V end was cut by 0 bases, the J end by 3 bases, with 11 bases between. This CDR3 is built from 15 residues. The entire variable domain, with the rest obtained from reference TRBV2 and TRBJ1-1, is as follows: EPEVTQTPSHQVTQMGQEVILRCVPISNHLYFYWYRQILGQKVEFLVSFYNNEISEKSEIFDDQFSVERPDGSNFTLKIRSTKLEDSAMYFCASSEAGQGHTEAFFGQGTRLTVV.

The chain joins TRBV10-3 to TRBJ2-7; either TRBD1 or TRBD2 may fit D (6 bases each). Trimming took 11 bases from V and 6 from J, leaving 17 bases between them. The CDR3 has 12 residues. Per germline, CDR1 ENHRY and CDR2 SYGVKD. The CDR3 sequence is CASEGDSIEQYF. CDR3 nucleotide sequence: TGTGCCTCAGAGGGGGACTCCATCGAGCAGTACTTC.

This sequence joins TRBV28 and TRBJ1-1; no clear D. The germline gives CDR1 MDHEN, CDR2 SYDVKM. V dropped 3 bases and J dropped 7 bases, with 9 bases sitting between them. The CDR3 is 12 residues long. The CDR3 nucleotides are TGTGCCAGCAGTTTTATATGGGGTGAAGCTTTCTTT. The encoded protein is CASSFIWGEAFF.

The V gene is TRBV5-4, the J gene TRBJ2-7; weak D call: TRBD2 (7 bases). Germline-derived CDR1 and CDR2 are SGHNT and YYREEE (reference sequence). Trimming took off 2 bases at V and 1 base at J, with 13 bases between the two ends. The CDR3 extends over 15 amino acids. CDR3 nucleotides: TGTGCCAGCAGCTTCGGAGGGAGGGGGTCCTACGAGCAGTACTTC. It yields the protein CASSFGGRGSYEQYF.

This chain connects TRBV11-3 to TRBJ1-1; D gene unclear. Germline V lookup: CDR1 SGHNT, CDR2 YENEEA. CDR3 length: 9 amino acids. V was shortened by 8 bases and J by 4 bases, with 2 bases between the two germline ends. The DNA of the CDR3 is TGTGCCAGCCTCACTGAAGCTTTCTTT. Residues: CASLTEAFF.

The genes are TRBV6-1 and TRBJ1-2; D ambiguous. The CDR3 extends over 14 amino acids. Germline V gives CDR1 MNHNS, CDR2 SASEGT. V lost 0 bases to trimming and J lost 7 bases, with 12 bases between them. CDR3 residues: CASSEAVPGLGYTF. The CDR3 coding sequence is TGTGCCAGCAGTGAAGCGGTACCTGGCCTTGGCTACACCTTC.

The chain employs TRBV9 and TRBJ2-2, with D perhaps matching TRBD1 or TRBD2 (5 bases each). The ends were cut back, 3 bases at V and 6 bases at J, with 24 bases in the middle. The length of the CDR3 is 18 residues. Germline loops: CDR1 SGDLS, CDR2 YYNGEE. CDR3 in DNA: TGTGCCAGCAGCGCGAGGGCTCCAGGGTATGGTCAGGCCGGGGAGCTGTTTTTT. Its protein product is CASSARAPGYGQAGELFF.

This sequence joins TRBV7-3 and TRBJ2-3; 8 nucleotides agree with TRBD1. The V gene end was trimmed by 5 bases and the J gene end by 6 bases; junction bases not matched to a gene: 10. Germline values: CDR1 SGHTA, CDR2 FQGTGA. There are 15 residues in the CDR3. The chain's CDR3 is CASSPNVAGGDTQYF. Written as DNA, the CDR3 is TGTGCCAGCAGCCCGAACGTGGCAGGGGGCGATACGCAGTATTTT. Drawing the rest from reference TRBV7-3 and TRBJ2-3, the complete variable domain is GAGVSQTPSNKVTEKGKYVELRCDPISGHTALYWYRQSLGQGPEFLIYFQGTGAADDSGLPNDRFFAVRPEGSVSTLKIQRTERGDSAVYLCASSPNVAGGDTQYFGPGTRLTVL.

The chain employs TRBV28 and TRBJ2-5; 8 positions agree with TRBD1. J was trimmed by 2 bases and V by 5 bases; bases with no gene match: 1. The germline gives CDR1 MDHEN, CDR2 SYDVKM. CDR3 length: 13 amino acids. CDR3 bases: TGTGCCAGCAGTCGGACAGGGCAAGAGACCCAGTACTTC. This encodes CASSRTGQETQYF. Looking up the rest from reference TRBV28 and TRBJ2-5 gives the full variable domain: DVKVTQSSRYLVKRTGEKVFLECVQDMDHENMFWYRQDPGLGLRLIYFSYDVKMKEKGDIPEGYSVSREKKERFSLILESASTNQTSMYLCASSRTGQETQYFGPGTRLLVL.

The rearrangement joins TRBV27 to TRBJ2-7, with TRBD2 matching over 10 bases. The length of the CDR3 is 15 residues. V lost 4 bases, J lost 2 bases, and 5 bases stayed unmatched. Germline assignment: CDR1 MNHEY and CDR2 SMNVEV (reference sequence). The CDR3 reads CASSSILAGAYEQYF. The CDR3 DNA is TGTGCCAGCAGTTCAATTCTAGCGGGAGCCTACGAGCAGTACTTC.

The count of this clone is one. This chain links TRBV19 with TRBJ1-4, with D uncertain. V dropped 3 bases and J dropped 7 bases, with 15 bases sitting between them. The CDR3 is made up of 15 amino acids. Germline CDR1 reads LNHDA; CDR2 reads SQIVND (reference sequence). The DNA for the CDR3 is TGTGCCAGTAGTATGGGCCGAAGCGGGAGTGAAAAACTGTTTTTT. As protein: CASSMGRSGSEKLFF.

The chain couples TRBV4-1 to TRBJ2-7, with 9 nucleotides matching TRBD1. This CDR3 comprises 15 residues. J lost 3 bases, V lost 3 bases, and 6 bases had no gene match. Germline V gives CDR1 MGHRA, CDR2 YSYEKL. The CDR3 region has the DNA TGCGCCAGCAGCCAGTTACCGGGACAGGGCTACGAGCAGTACTTC. Translation gives CASSQLPGQGYEQYF.

V and J are TRBV5-1 and TRBJ2-5; tentatively, D is TRBD1 or TRBD2 (6 bases each). V shed 4 bases and J shed 3 bases, with 16 bases lying between them. The CDR3 sequence is 15 residues long. The germline V gene encodes CDR1 SGHRS and CDR2 YFSETQ. CDR3 sequence: CASSPGGGREETQYF. The CDR3 bases are TGCGCCAGCAGCCCTGGTGGGGGGCGCGAAGAGACCCAGTACTTC.

The J gene is TRBJ2-7, the V gene TRBV19; 13 bases fit TRBD2. This CDR3 has 14 residues. V trimming: 5 bases; J trimming: 9 bases; junction bases outside the gene matches: 7. The V gene's germline CDR1 is LNHDA and CDR2 SQIVND (reference sequence). CDR3 amino acids: CASSSGTSGVRQYF. CDR3 DNA sequence: TGTGCCAGTAGTTCTGGGACTAGCGGGGTGCGGCAGTACTTC.

The chain employs TRBV4-1 and TRBJ2-2; D unresolved. Trimming cost V 0 bases and J 9 bases, with 11 bases left between them. CDR1 is MGHRA and CDR2 is YSYEKL in the germline V gene. This CDR3 is 14 amino acids long. CDR3 protein: CASSQDFGFRELFF. CDR3 in DNA: TGCGCCAGCAGCCAAGATTTCGGGTTTCGGGAGCTGTTTTTT.

V gene TRBV28 combines with J gene TRBJ1-1; TRBD1 is a possible D gene (6 bases). V was clipped by 3 bases and J by 4 bases, with 12 bases between them. The CDR3 consists of 14 residues. Germline V gene sequence: CDR1 MDHEN, CDR2 SYDVKM. CDR3 coding DNA: TGTGCCAGCAGTTTGTCACAGGGAGGCACTGAAGCTTTCTTT. Encoded protein: CASSLSQGGTEAFF.

This clone was picked up one time. V and J are TRBV11-2 and TRBJ2-2; D remains ambiguous. This CDR3 region has 12 residues. Per the germline V gene, CDR1 is SGHAT and CDR2 is FQNNGV. With 2 bases removed from V and 6 bases from J, the gap between germline ends came to 4 bases. CDR3 sequence: CASSLFPGELFF. As DNA, the CDR3 is TGTGCCAGCAGCTTATTTCCCGGGGAGCTGTTTTTT.

This chain links TRBV19 with TRBJ1-2; 12 bases line up with TRBD1. The CDR3 loop spans 17 amino acids. Germline assignment: CDR1 LNHDA and CDR2 SQIVND (reference sequence). After removal of 7 bases from V and 7 bases from J, the junction contained 16 bases not matched to a gene. DNA for the CDR3: TGTGCCAGTACCCCCATGGGGGGGGACAGGGGGCGAAGTGGCTACACCTTC. Its protein product is CASTPMGGDRGRSGYTF.

The V gene is TRBV6-1, the J gene TRBJ2-7; D gene unclear. This CDR3 comprises 14 residues. V gave up 0 bases and J gave up 4 bases, with 10 bases separating them. The germline gives CDR1 MNHNS, CDR2 SASEGT. DNA of the CDR3: TGTGCCAGCAGTGAAGCGAACACAGAGTACGAGCAGTACTTC. As protein: CASSEANTEYEQYF.

The CDR3 reads CSAYTQYF. In nucleotides, the CDR3 is TGCAGTGCCTATACGCAGTATTTT. The chain recombines TRBV20-1 with TRBJ2-3; D remains ambiguous. CDR1 is DFQATT and CDR2 is SNEGSKA in the germline V gene (reference sequence). V lost 6 bases and J lost 7, with 2 bases in between. This CDR3 is 8 amino acids long.

V is TRBV19 and J is TRBJ2-7; D not certain. This CDR3 region has 12 residues. Trimming took 4 bases from V and 6 from J, leaving 10 bases between them. The germline V gene encodes CDR1 LNHDA and CDR2 SQIVND (reference sequence). The CDR3 bases are TGTGCCAGTAGTACATATGAGAGCGAGCAGTACTTC. Translation: CASSTYESEQYF.